These 26 T cell receptor beta chains were sequenced from one sample in a study of tissue T cells after allogeneic stem cell transplantation. Data came from immunoSEQ multiplex PCR; TCRdb stores just in-frame clones and leaves some out. The data contain more than 450 clones, 35% to 50% of them singletons. The sample consisted of skin, taken at autopsy. The receptors shown here come from a female patient aged 35 to 75 with steroid-refractory graft-versus-host disease after an allogeneic stem cell transplant. A subset of T cells may come from the graft donor.

The V and J genes are TRBV7-8 and TRBJ1-4; the D gene is possibly TRBD1 (6 bases). V was cut by 4 bases and J by 7 bases, with 16 bases left in between. Germline V CDR1 and CDR2: SGHVS, FQNEAQ. This CDR3 has 15 amino acids. This CDR3 reads CASSSPTGRSEKLFF. The CDR3 nucleotides are TGTGCCAGCAGCTCCCCAACAGGGCGTAGTGAAAAACTGTTTTTT. Full variable domain (remainder filled in from reference TRBV7-8 and TRBJ1-4): GAGVSQSPRYKVAKRGQDVALRCDPISGHVSLFWYQQALGQGPEFLTYFQNEAQLDKSGLPSDRFFAERPEGSVSTLKIQRTQQEDSAVYLCASSSPTGRSEKLFFGSGTQLSVL.

V gene TRBV11-2 combines with J gene TRBJ2-3; D unresolved. Germline V gives CDR1 SGHAT, CDR2 FQNNGV. The CDR3 runs 14 residues. V was trimmed by 1 base and J by 0 bases, leaving 5 bases between them. CDR3 protein: CASSLGPSTDTQYF. The CDR3 region has the DNA TGTGCCAGCAGCTTAGGGCCTAGCACAGATACGCAGTATTTT.

The chain employs TRBV18 and TRBJ1-2, with a weak D call TRBD1 (5 bases). The CDR3 spans 13 residues. Germline lookup yields CDR1 KGHSH and CDR2 LQKENI. Trimming removed 8 bases from V and 4 bases from J, with 14 bases in between. This chain's CDR3 is CASRPGQTYGYTF. Here the CDR3 DNA reads TGTGCCAGCCGGCCCGGACAAACCTATGGCTACACCTTC.

The rearrangement joins TRBV10-3 to TRBJ2-7; D is unresolved. V was shortened by 8 bases and J by 3 bases, with 11 bases between the two germline ends. The germline V gene has CDR1 ENHRY and CDR2 SYGVKD. This CDR3 region has 12 residues. CDR3 in DNA: TGTGCCATCGGGCGGAATGTCTACGAGCAGTACTTC. This codes for CAIGRNVYEQYF.

Relative to its sample, this clone is large. J is TRBJ1-2 and V is TRBV5-4; 7 positions match TRBD1. This CDR3 contains 13 residues. V lost 0 bases to trimming and J lost 7 bases; unmatched junction nucleotides: 3. Germline V lookup: CDR1 SGHNT, CDR2 YYREEE (reference sequence). The CDR3 spells CASSLATGAGYTF. The CDR3 bases are TGTGCCAGCAGCTTGGCTACAGGGGCTGGCTACACCTTC.

The rearrangement uses TRBV2 and TRBJ2-1; possibly TRBD1 or TRBD2 for D (5 bases each). Germline V gene sequence: CDR1 SNHLY, CDR2 FYNNEI. Trimming took 4 bases from V and 1 from J, leaving 14 bases between them. The CDR3 covers 16 residues. CDR3 amino acids: CASSVRAWGSYNEQFF. Here the CDR3 DNA reads TGTGCCAGCAGTGTGCGGGCTTGGGGGTCCTACAATGAGCAGTTCTTC.

The chain is built from TRBV2 and TRBJ2-1; 9 positions agree with TRBD2. Losses at the gene ends were 10 bases for V and 8 bases for J; bases not matched to a gene: 12. The germline CDR1 and CDR2 sequences are SNHLY and FYNNEI. The CDR3 covers 14 residues. The CDR3: CANSPGLAVDEQFF. The CDR3 DNA follows: TGTGCCAATTCGCCGGGACTAGCAGTCGATGAGCAGTTCTTC.

The CDR3 DNA reads as TGTGCCATCAGTGGAACAGGGGGTTTGACAGATACGCAGTATTTT. It translates to CAISGTGGLTDTQYF. The chain uses TRBV10-3 and TRBJ2-3; 8 bases fit TRBD1. This CDR3 is 15 amino acids long. Germline V gene data show CDR1 as ENHRY and CDR2 as SYGVKD. The V and J ends lost 4 bases and 3 bases, in that order; junction bases with no gene match: 6.

The V gene is TRBV4-1, the J gene TRBJ1-1; D is unclear. The CDR3 runs 15 residues. Trimming removed 0 bases from V and 1 base from J, with 9 bases in between. In germline, CDR1 is MGHRA, CDR2 YSYEKL. CDR3 sequence (DNA): TGCGCCAGCAGCCAAGATGGGGAGGGGAACACTGAAGCTTTCTTT. Its translation: CASSQDGEGNTEAFF.

This clone was seen a handful of times. V is TRBV7-8 and J is TRBJ1-2; D unresolved. This CDR3 region has 16 residues. Per germline, CDR1 SGHVS and CDR2 FQNEAQ. V dropped 1 base and J dropped 1 base, with 13 bases sitting between them. CDR3 amino acids: CASSLVVHPGNYGYTF. The CDR3 DNA reads TGTGCCAGCAGCTTAGTTGTTCATCCTGGTAACTATGGCTACACCTTC.

This clone was counted between two and nine times. This rearrangement joins TRBV11-2 to TRBJ2-1; 7 nucleotides align to TRBD1. The CDR3 loop spans 16 amino acids. CDR1 is SGHAT and CDR2 is FQNNGV in the germline V gene. Trimming took 6 bases from V and 0 from J; bases not matched to a gene: 8. The CDR3 loop reads CASRGPGQSSYNEQFF. The CDR3, as DNA: TGTGCCAGCAGGGGCCCGGGACAGAGCTCCTACAATGAGCAGTTCTTC.

The chain is built from TRBV10-3 and TRBJ1-5; 8 positions agree with TRBD1. V shed 7 bases and J 6 bases; nucleotides not matched to a gene: 8. Looked up from germline, CDR1 is ENHRY and CDR2 is SYGVKD. This CDR3 is built from 14 residues. CDR3 sequence reads: CAIKGSGGFQPQHF. In DNA form, the CDR3 reads TGTGCCATCAAGGGTTCAGGGGGCTTTCAGCCCCAGCATTTT.

The chain joins TRBV15 to TRBJ2-2, with TRBD1 matching over 9 bases. The V segment lost 3 bases and the J segment 3 bases; nucleotides outside the gene matches: 5. Germline V gene sequence: CDR1 LNHNV, CDR2 YYDKDF (reference sequence). The CDR3 extends over 16 amino acids. In DNA, the CDR3 is TGTGCCACCAGCAGTCTCGACAGGGGGGACACCGGGGAGCTGTTTTTT. Translated, it gives CATSSLDRGDTGELFF.

This clone turned up a few times. The J gene is TRBJ2-2, the V gene TRBV19; unclear D gene. In germline, CDR1 is LNHDA, CDR2 SQIVND (reference sequence). The CDR3 extends over 14 amino acids. Trimming took 5 bases from V and 0 from J, leaving 7 bases between them. CDR3 amino acids: CASSWQSNTGELFF. The CDR3 nucleotides are TGTGCCAGTAGTTGGCAGTCGAACACCGGGGAGCTGTTTTTT.

By share, this clone counts as large. The chain combines TRBV27 with TRBJ1-2; 8 positions match TRBD1. Per germline, CDR1 MNHEY and CDR2 SMNVEV (reference sequence). With 3 bases clipped from V and 8 bases from J, the junction kept 8 bases outside the gene matches. The CDR3 is made up of 14 amino acids. CDR3 in amino acids: CASSFLGQAGGYTF. The CDR3 DNA follows: TGTGCCAGCAGTTTCTTGGGACAGGCAGGCGGCTACACCTTC.

The chain couples TRBV5-4 to TRBJ2-5; D is undetermined. V lost 0 bases and J 3 bases, leaving 9 bases between the germline ends. The CDR3 runs 14 residues. CDR1 SGHNT and CDR2 YYREEE come from the germline V gene (reference sequence). The CDR3 reads CASSLVAVKETQYF. CDR3 in DNA: TGTGCCAGCAGCTTGGTAGCAGTGAAAGAGACCCAGTACTTC.

The V and J genes are TRBV3-1 (or the pseudogene TRBV3-2) and TRBJ1-5; D is undetermined. CDR1 and CDR2 from the germline V gene are LGHDT and YNNKEL (reference sequence). Deletions cut 1 base from V and 2 bases from J, with 12 bases between. This CDR3 spans 16 amino acids. The CDR3: CASSQAEGTGNQPQHF. CDR3 bases: TGTGCCAGCAGCCAAGCCGAAGGAACGGGCAATCAGCCCCAGCATTTT.

This clone was seen only a few times. J is TRBJ1-1 and V is TRBV28, with D possibly TRBD1 on 5 matching bases. The CDR3 has 14 amino acids. Germline V gives CDR1 MDHEN, CDR2 SYDVKM. Trimming took 6 bases from V and 7 from J, leaving 18 bases between them. The CDR3 coding sequence is TGTGCCAGCAGCACGAAACTAAGGGGCGGTGAAGCTTTCTTT. Protein product: CASSTKLRGGEAFF.

This clone is labeled large. The genes are TRBV7-2 and TRBJ2-1; D may match TRBD1 or TRBD2 (5 bases each). The CDR3 length is 13 residues. Trimming removed 5 bases from V and 15 bases from J, with 20 bases in between. Germline CDR1 and CDR2: SGHTA and FQGNSA. This CDR3 reads CASSPPGTKVSFF. Written as DNA, the CDR3 is TGTGCCAGCAGCCCCCCCGGGACCAAGGTCTCGTTCTTC.

The chain uses TRBV7-9 and TRBJ2-5, with a tentative D call TRBD2 (5 bases). The CDR3 runs 16 residues. V lost 1 base and J lost 0, with 12 bases in between. Germline CDR1 SEHNR, CDR2 FQNEAQ (reference sequence). In DNA form, the CDR3 reads TGTGCCAGCAGCTTAGTAGAGGGCGCGTACCAAGAGACCCAGTACTTC. It specifies CASSLVEGAYQETQYF.

Worth noting for this clone: Other DNA sequences within the sample encode an identical CDR3. The chain joins TRBV3-1 (or the pseudogene TRBV3-2) to TRBJ2-7; D possibly corresponds to TRBD1 (6 bases). CDR1 is LGHDT and CDR2 is YNNKEL in the germline V gene (reference sequence). V was shortened by 4 bases and J by 5 bases, with 6 bases between the two germline ends. CDR3 length: 11 amino acids. The CDR3 DNA follows: TGTGCCAGCAGCCCAGGGGACGAGCAGTACTTC. Translation gives CASSPGDEQYF.

The chain carries TRBV10-3 and TRBJ1-2; D is ambiguous. Germline loops: CDR1 ENHRY, CDR2 SYGVKD. The CDR3 consists of 14 residues. V lost 0 bases and J 8 bases, leaving 13 bases between the germline ends. The CDR3 reads CAISESPAPAGYTF. The CDR3 DNA reads as TGTGCCATCAGTGAGTCCCCGGCTCCTGCGGGCTACACCTTC.

The chain combines TRBV5-5 with TRBJ2-2; D gene unclear. V dropped 1 base and J dropped 6 bases, with 10 bases sitting between them. Germline V gene lookup returns CDR1 SGHKS and CDR2 YYEKEE (reference sequence). This CDR3 region has 14 residues. The CDR3 DNA reads as TGTGCCAGCAGCTTGCGGCCAGCCGCCGGGGAGCTGTTTTTT. It encodes CASSLRPAAGELFF.

The V call is TRBV7-9, the J call TRBJ1-3, with D maybe TRBD1 (6 bases). The ends were cut back, 5 bases at V and 0 bases at J, with 14 bases in the middle. Germline assignment: CDR1 SEHNR and CDR2 FQNEAQ (reference sequence). CDR3 size: 16 residues. CDR3 nucleotide sequence: TGTGCCAGCAGCGCCCAGGGGTCGTACTCTGGAAACACCATATATTTT. Protein: CASSAQGSYSGNTIYF.

This clone was seen a handful of times. J is TRBJ2-1 and V is TRBV27, with 9 bases identical to TRBD2. The V segment lost 5 bases and the J segment 7 bases; nucleotides outside the gene matches: 6. The length of the CDR3 is 14 residues. Germline V lookup: CDR1 MNHEY, CDR2 SMNVEV (reference sequence). The DNA for the CDR3 is TGTGCCAGCAGTCTCGGACTAGCGAGGAATGAGCAGTTCTTC. This codes for CASSLGLARNEQFF.

The chain couples TRBV10-3 to TRBJ2-6, with no clear D. CDR1 and CDR2 (germline): ENHRY, SYGVKD. V gave up 7 bases and J gave up 0 bases, with 10 bases separating them. CDR3 length: 15 amino acids. The CDR3 coding sequence is TGTGCCATCAAGCACACCAGCTCTGGGGCCAACGTCCTGACTTTC. It codes for CAIKHTSSGANVLTF.